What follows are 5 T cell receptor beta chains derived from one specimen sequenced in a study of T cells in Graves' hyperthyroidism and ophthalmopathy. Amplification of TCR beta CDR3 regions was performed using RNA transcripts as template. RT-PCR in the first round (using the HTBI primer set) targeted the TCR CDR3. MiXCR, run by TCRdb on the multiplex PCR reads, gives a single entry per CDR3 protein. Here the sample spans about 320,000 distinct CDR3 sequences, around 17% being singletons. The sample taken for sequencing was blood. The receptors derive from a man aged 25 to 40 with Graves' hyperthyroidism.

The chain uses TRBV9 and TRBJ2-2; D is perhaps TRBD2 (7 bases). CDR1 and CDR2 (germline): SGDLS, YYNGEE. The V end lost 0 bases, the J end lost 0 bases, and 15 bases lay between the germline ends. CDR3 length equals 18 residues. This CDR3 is CASSVDGRGQSNTGELFF. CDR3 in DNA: TGTGCCAGCAGCGTAGACGGGCGGGGGCAGTCGAACACCGGGGAGCTGTTTTTT.

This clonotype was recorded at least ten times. CDR3 nucleotide sequence: TGTGCCAGCAGGACAGGGATCGACACTGAAGCTTTCTTT. It specifies CASRTGIDTEAFF. The chain carries TRBV2 and TRBJ1-1; 7 nucleotides line up with TRBD1. Trimming removed 6 bases from V and 3 bases from J; junction bases left unmatched: 4. The CDR3 contains 13 residues. The germline CDR1 and CDR2 sequences are SNHLY and FYNNEI.

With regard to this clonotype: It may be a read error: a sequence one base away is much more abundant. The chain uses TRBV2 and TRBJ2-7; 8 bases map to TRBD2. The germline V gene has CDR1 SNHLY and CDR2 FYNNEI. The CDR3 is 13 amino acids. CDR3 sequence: CASRGRGGYGQYF. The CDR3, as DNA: TGTGCCAGCCGAGGACGGGGGGGCTACGGGCAGTACTTC. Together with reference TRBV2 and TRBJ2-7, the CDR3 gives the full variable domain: EPEVTQTPSHQVTQMGQEVILRCVPISNHLYFYWYRQILGQKVEFLVSFYNNEISEKSEIFDDQFSVERPDGSNFTLKIRSTKLEDSAMYFCASRGRGGYGQYFGPGTRLTVT.

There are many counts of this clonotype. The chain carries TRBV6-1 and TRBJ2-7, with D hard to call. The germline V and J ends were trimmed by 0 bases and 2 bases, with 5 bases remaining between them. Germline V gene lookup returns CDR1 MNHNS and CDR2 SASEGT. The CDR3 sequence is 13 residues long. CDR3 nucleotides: TGTGCCAGCAGTGAAGCGCGAGCCTACGAGCAGTACTTC. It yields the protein CASSEARAYEQYF.

The CDR3 sequence: CASSQEQGLNEQFF. CDR3 nucleotide sequence: TGCGCCAGCAGCCAAGAGCAGGGACTAAATGAGCAGTTCTTC. V usage is TRBV4-1 and J usage is TRBJ2-1; 7 nucleotides line up with TRBD2. The germline V gene has CDR1 MGHRA and CDR2 YSYEKL. The V segment lost 0 bases and the J segment 7 bases; nucleotides outside the gene matches: 3. The CDR3 totals 14 residues.